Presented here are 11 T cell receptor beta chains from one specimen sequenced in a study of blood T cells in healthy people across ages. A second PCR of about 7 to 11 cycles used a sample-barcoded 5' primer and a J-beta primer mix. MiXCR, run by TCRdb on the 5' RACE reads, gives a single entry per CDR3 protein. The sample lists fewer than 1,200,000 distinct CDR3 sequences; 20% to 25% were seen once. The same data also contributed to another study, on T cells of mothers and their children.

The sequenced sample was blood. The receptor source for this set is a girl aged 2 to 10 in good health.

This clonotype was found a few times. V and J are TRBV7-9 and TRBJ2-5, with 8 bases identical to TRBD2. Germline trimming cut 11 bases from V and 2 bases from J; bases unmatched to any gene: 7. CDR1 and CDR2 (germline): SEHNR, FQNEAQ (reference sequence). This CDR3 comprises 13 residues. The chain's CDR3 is CAGTRGSQETQYF. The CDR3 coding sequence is TGTGCCGGGACTAGAGGCTCTCAAGAGACCCAGTACTTC.

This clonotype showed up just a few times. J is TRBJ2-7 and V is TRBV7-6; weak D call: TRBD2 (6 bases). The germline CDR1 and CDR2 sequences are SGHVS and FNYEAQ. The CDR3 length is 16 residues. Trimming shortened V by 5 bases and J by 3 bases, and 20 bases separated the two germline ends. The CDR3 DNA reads TGTGCCAGCAGCGGCGGCCCGGGACTGCTTCTCTACGAGCAGTACTTC. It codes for CASSGGPGLLLYEQYF.

CDR3 in amino acids: CAISRNTEAFF. CDR3 bases: TGTGCCATCAGTAGGAACACTGAAGCTTTCTTT. The V and J genes are TRBV10-3 and TRBJ1-1; unclear D gene. The CDR3 length is 11 residues. CDR1 is ENHRY, CDR2 SYGVKD, per germline. Deletions cut 5 bases from V and 1 base from J, with 2 bases between.

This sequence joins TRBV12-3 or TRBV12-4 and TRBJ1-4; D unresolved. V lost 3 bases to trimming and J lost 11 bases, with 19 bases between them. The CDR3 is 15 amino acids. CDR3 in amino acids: CASSLAGASAGKLFF. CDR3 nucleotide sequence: TGTGCCAGCAGTTTGGCGGGAGCCTCGGCGGGGAAACTGTTTTTT.

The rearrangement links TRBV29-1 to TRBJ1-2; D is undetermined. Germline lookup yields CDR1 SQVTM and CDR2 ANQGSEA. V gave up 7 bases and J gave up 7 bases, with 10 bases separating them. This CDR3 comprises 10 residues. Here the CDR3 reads CSDVGLGYTF. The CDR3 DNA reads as TGCAGCGACGTTGGGCTTGGCTACACCTTC.

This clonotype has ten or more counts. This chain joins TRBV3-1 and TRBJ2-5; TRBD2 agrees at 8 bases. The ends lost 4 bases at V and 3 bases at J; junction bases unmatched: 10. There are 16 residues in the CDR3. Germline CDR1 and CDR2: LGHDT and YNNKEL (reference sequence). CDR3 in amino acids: CASSPRFGAGEETQYF. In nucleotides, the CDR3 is TGTGCCAGCAGCCCCCGCTTTGGAGCGGGGGAAGAGACCCAGTACTTC.

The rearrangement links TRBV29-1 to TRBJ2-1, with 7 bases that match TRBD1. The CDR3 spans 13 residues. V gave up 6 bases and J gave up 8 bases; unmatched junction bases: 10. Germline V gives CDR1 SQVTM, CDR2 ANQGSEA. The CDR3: CSVTGVPGDEQFF. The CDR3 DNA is TGCAGCGTAACAGGGGTCCCCGGGGATGAGCAGTTCTTC.

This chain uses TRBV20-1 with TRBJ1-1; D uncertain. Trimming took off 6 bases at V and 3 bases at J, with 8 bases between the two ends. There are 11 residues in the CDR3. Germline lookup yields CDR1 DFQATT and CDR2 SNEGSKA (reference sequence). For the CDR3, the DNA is TGCAGTGCAGCCGATTACACTGAAGCTTTCTTT. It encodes CSAADYTEAFF.

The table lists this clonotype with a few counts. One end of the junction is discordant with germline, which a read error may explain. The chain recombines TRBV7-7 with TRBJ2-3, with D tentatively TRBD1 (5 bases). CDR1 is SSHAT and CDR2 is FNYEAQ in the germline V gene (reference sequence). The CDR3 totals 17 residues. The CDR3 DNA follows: TGTGCTAGCAGCTTGAGTTTTGGGGCCGCAGGCACAGATACGCAGTATTTT. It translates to CASSLSFGAAGTDTQYF.

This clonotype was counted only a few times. The CDR3: CASSVAGGRTIYNEQFF. The DNA for the CDR3 is TGTGCCAGCAGCGTAGCTGGGGGGAGGACCATCTACAATGAGCAGTTCTTC. The chain couples TRBV9 to TRBJ2-1; maybe TRBD2 (6 bases). Per the germline V gene, CDR1 is SGDLS and CDR2 is YYNGEE. The CDR3 loop spans 17 amino acids. Trimming left V 0 bases short and J 3 bases short, with 16 bases between. The full variable domain, in which reference TRBV9 and TRBJ2-1 provide the parts outside the CDR3, is DSGVTQTPKHLITATGQRVTLRCSPRSGDLSVYWYQQSLDQGLQFLIQYYNGEERAKGNILERFSAQQFPDLHSELNLSSLELGDSALYFCASSVAGGRTIYNEQFFGPGTRLTVL.

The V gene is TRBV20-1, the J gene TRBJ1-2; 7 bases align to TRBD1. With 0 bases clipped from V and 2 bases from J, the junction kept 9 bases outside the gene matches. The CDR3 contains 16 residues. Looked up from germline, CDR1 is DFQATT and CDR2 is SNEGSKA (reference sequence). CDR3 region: CSARDLNRGSNYGYTF. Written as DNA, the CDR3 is TGCAGTGCTAGAGACTTAAACAGGGGATCGAACTATGGCTACACCTTC.